This passage covers 14 T cell receptor beta chains from one sample sequenced in a study of cytomegalovirus exposure and HLA in healthy donors. The PCR contained 60 Vbeta and 13 Jbeta primers. Repertoires were generated with immunoSEQ multiplex PCR, while TCRdb's copy carries only in-frame clones and drops some. This sample contains tens of thousands of clones. The material sequenced was PBMCs. The receptor set was obtained from a man aged 55 to 70 in good health and CMV-seropositive.

V and J are TRBV4-1 and TRBJ2-7, with D perhaps matching TRBD2 (5 bases). The CDR3 runs 14 residues. Germline CDR1 and CDR2: MGHRA and YSYEKL. With 3 bases removed from V and 2 bases from J, the gap between germline ends came to 11 bases. The CDR3 sequence: CASSQPDGTYEQYF. CDR3 nucleotides: TGCGCCAGCAGCCAGCCGGACGGGACCTACGAGCAGTACTTC.

The CDR3: CAWSVMGGNYGYTF. Here the CDR3 DNA reads TGTGCCTGGAGTGTAATGGGAGGAAACTATGGCTACACCTTC. This sequence joins TRBV30 and TRBJ1-2; D not resolved. Germline values: CDR1 GTSNPN, CDR2 SVGIG (reference sequence). The CDR3 totals 14 residues. V lost 0 bases, J lost 2 bases, and 10 bases lay in between.

The chain recombines TRBV5-1 with TRBJ1-2; perhaps TRBD1 as D (5 bases). Trimming left V 6 bases short and J 4 bases short, with 19 bases between. CDR1 SGHRS and CDR2 YFSETQ come from the germline V gene. The CDR3 spans 15 residues. CDR3: CASTPGDTGGYGYTF. In DNA form, the CDR3 reads TGCGCCAGCACACCGGGGGATACGGGAGGCTATGGCTACACCTTC.

The chain uses TRBV18 and TRBJ2-7; 7 nucleotides line up with TRBD1. Trimming removed 6 bases from V and 2 bases from J; junction bases left unmatched: 7. The CDR3 extends over 14 amino acids. Germline V gene sequence: CDR1 KGHSH, CDR2 LQKENI. The CDR3 nucleotides are TGTGCCAGCTCCCGACAGGGTCAGCCCTACGAGCAGTACTTC. Translation gives CASSRQGQPYEQYF.

J is TRBJ2-5 and V is TRBV30; 7 nucleotides line up with TRBD2. The germline V gene has CDR1 GTSNPN and CDR2 SVGIG (reference sequence). V shed 3 bases, J shed 5 bases, and the junction held 6 bases outside the gene matches. The CDR3 is made up of 13 amino acids. The CDR3 DNA is TGTGCCTGGAGGAGGGGAGGGGTGGAGACCCAGTACTTC. Its translation: CAWRRGGVETQYF.

The chain couples TRBV18 to TRBJ2-6; TRBD1 might be the D (6 bases). Germline CDR1 reads KGHSH; CDR2 reads LQKENI. CDR3 length: 16 amino acids. Trimming shortened V by 4 bases and J by 1 base, and 11 bases separated the two germline ends. CDR3 in DNA: TGTGCCAGCTCACGGGCGACAGGATCTGGGGCCAACGTCCTGACTTTC. Its translation: CASSRATGSGANVLTF.

This chain connects TRBV19 to TRBJ2-3, with 7 bases fitting TRBD1. CDR3 length equals 14 residues. Trimming took 7 bases from V and 4 from J; bases not matched to a gene: 8. Germline-derived CDR1 and CDR2 are LNHDA and SQIVND (reference sequence). The CDR3 is CASTRDSSPDTQYF. The CDR3 DNA is TGTGCCAGTACTAGGGACAGTTCCCCAGATACGCAGTATTTT.

The chain recombines TRBV29-1 with TRBJ2-1; TRBD2 matches at 7 bases. The CDR3 has 13 residues. Germline CDR1 and CDR2: SQVTM and ANQGSEA. Unmatched junction bases numbered 4, after V lost 3 bases and J lost 5 bases. The CDR3 sequence: CSVDTSVNNEQFF. DNA of the CDR3: TGCAGCGTTGATACTAGCGTGAACAATGAGCAGTTCTTC.

The CDR3 here is CASSAPGKVSEAFF. CDR3 DNA: TGTGCCAGCAGTGCCCCAGGGAAGGTTTCTGAAGCTTTCTTT. This chain joins TRBV6-1 and TRBJ1-1, with D possibly TRBD1 on 5 matching bases. Germline loops: CDR1 MNHNS, CDR2 SASEGT. V was pared by 4 bases and J by 6 bases, with 15 bases between. This CDR3 contains 14 residues.

The rearrangement uses TRBV27 and TRBJ1-2; D not certain. Germline values: CDR1 MNHEY, CDR2 SMNVEV (reference sequence). V was cut by 6 bases and J by 2 bases, with 13 bases left in between. There are 14 residues in the CDR3. CDR3 sequence: CASRPTAWNYGYTF. CDR3 nucleotides: TGTGCCAGCAGGCCAACAGCATGGAACTATGGCTACACCTTC.

The CDR3 sequence is CASSLERGSYEQYF. For the CDR3, the DNA is TGCGCCAGCAGCTTGGAACGGGGGTCCTACGAGCAGTACTTC. This chain uses TRBV5-1 with TRBJ2-7; maybe TRBD2 (6 bases). The CDR3 runs to 14 residues. The V and J ends lost 0 bases and 1 base respectively, with 8 bases between them. Germline lookup yields CDR1 SGHRS and CDR2 YFSETQ. Combining the CDR3 with reference TRBV5-1 and TRBJ2-7 gives the whole variable domain KAGVTQTPRYLIKTRGQQVTLSCSPISGHRSVSWYQQTPGQGLQFLFEYFSETQRNKGNFPGRFSGRQFSNSRSEMNVSTLELGDSALYLCASSLERGSYEQYFGPGTRLTVT.

The V and J genes are TRBV18 and TRBJ2-1, with 7 bases matching TRBD2. The ends lost 6 bases at V and 6 bases at J; junction bases unmatched: 11. The CDR3 extends over 15 amino acids. Germline lookup yields CDR1 KGHSH and CDR2 LQKENI. The CDR3 nucleotides are TGTGCCAGCTCGGCCGGGACTACGGCCATCAATGAGCAGTTCTTC. It specifies CASSAGTTAINEQFF.

This chain uses TRBV4-2 with TRBJ2-3; D possibly corresponds to TRBD2 (6 bases). The CDR3 contains 16 residues. V dropped 4 bases and J dropped 2 bases, with 16 bases sitting between them. The germline gives CDR1 LGHNA, CDR2 YNFKEQ. CDR3 residues: CASSPLTAGLTDTQYF. The DNA of the CDR3 is TGTGCCAGCAGCCCCCTAACGGCGGGACTCACAGATACGCAGTATTTT.

This chain links TRBV20-1 with TRBJ1-2; TRBD1 matches at 7 bases. CDR3 length: 11 amino acids. The trim removed 3 bases at V and 13 bases at J, leaving 8 bases unmatched. Germline CDR1 DFQATT, CDR2 SNEGSKA (reference sequence). The DNA of the CDR3 is TGCAGTGCTAGTGAACAGGGGTCATGCACCTTC. Its translation is CSASEQGSCTF.